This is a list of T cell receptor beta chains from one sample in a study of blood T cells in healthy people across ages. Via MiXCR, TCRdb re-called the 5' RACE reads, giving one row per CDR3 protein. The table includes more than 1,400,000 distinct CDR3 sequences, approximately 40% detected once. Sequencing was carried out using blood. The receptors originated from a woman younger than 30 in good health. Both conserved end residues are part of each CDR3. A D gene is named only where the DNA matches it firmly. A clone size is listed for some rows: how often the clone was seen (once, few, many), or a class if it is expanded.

DNA: TGTGCCAGCAGTGAAAGCCAGGGGGCCGCGAACACTGAAGCTTTCTTT; CDR3: CASSESQGAANTEAFF; length: 16; V: TRBV25-1; size: few; J: TRBJ1-1; D: TRBD1
DNA: TGTGCCAGCAGCCCGAAATCTATCACTAGCACAGATACGCAGTATTTT; CDR3: CASSPKSITSTDTQYF; length: 16; V: TRBV6-5; size: -; J: TRBJ2-3; D: -
DNA: TGCAGTGCTAACCCAGGGGTAGGCGAGCAGTACTTC; CDR3: CSANPGVGEQYF; length: 12; V: TRBV20-1; size: -; J: TRBJ2-7; D: -
DNA: TGTGCCAGCAGTTACTCGACAGGGGACAATGAGCAGTTCTTC; CDR3: CASSYSTGDNEQFF; length: 14; V: TRBV6-5; size: -; J: TRBJ2-1; D: TRBD1
DNA: TGCGCCAGCAGCTCGGCGACTAGCCCCATCGAGCAGTACTTC; CDR3: CASSSATSPIEQYF; length: 14; V: TRBV5-1; size: -; J: TRBJ2-7; D: TRBD2
DNA: TGCGCCAGCAGCCAAGTGGCGGGACTAAGCAATGCGTACAATGAGCAGTTCTTC; CDR3: CASSQVAGLSNAYNEQFF; length: 18; V: TRBV4-1; size: few; J: TRBJ2-1; D: TRBD2
DNA: TGTGCAGCCAAGGACAGGGTTTCGCCTGAAGCTTTCTTT; CDR3: CAAKDRVSPEAFF; length: 13; V: TRBV28; size: -; J: TRBJ1-1; D: TRBD1
DNA: TGTGCCAGCAGCGTAGGGGGGACGAGGGTGGAAGCTTTCTTT; CDR3: CASSVGGTRVEAFF; length: 14; V: TRBV7-2; size: -; J: TRBJ1-1; D: -
DNA: TGTGCCAGCAGCCGGGACAGGGCCGACAGCAATCAGCCCCAGCATTTT; CDR3: CASSRDRADSNQPQHF; length: 16; V: TRBV5-8; size: -; J: TRBJ1-5; D: TRBD1
DNA: TGCGCCAGCAGCCAAGGTTTGCGGGACAGGGGAATGGGGGAGCAGTACTTC; CDR3: CASSQGLRDRGMGEQYF; length: 17; V: TRBV4-1; size: -; J: TRBJ2-5; D: TRBD1
DNA: TGTGCCAGCGGACCCAGAGACAGGGCCACTGAAGCTTTCTTT; CDR3: CASGPRDRATEAFF; length: 14; V: TRBV6-5; size: -; J: TRBJ1-1; D: TRBD1
DNA: TGTGCCAGCAGCCAAGATCTTGAAACACGGAAACTTATTAGCACAGATACGCAGTATTTT; CDR3: CASSQDLETRKLISTDTQYF; length: 20; V: TRBV14; size: many; J: TRBJ2-3; D: -
DNA: TGCGCCAGCAGCCAAGATCCGAGGTATAAAGAGACCCAGTACTTC; CDR3: CASSQDPRYKETQYF; length: 15; V: TRBV4-1; size: -; J: TRBJ2-5; D: -
DNA: TGTGCCACCAGTGACAATAGCGGGAGCAGAACAGATACGCAGTATTTT; CDR3: CATSDNSGSRTDTQYF; length: 16; V: TRBV24-1; size: -; J: TRBJ2-3; D: TRBD2
DNA: TGTGCCAGCAGTGCAGGGTCAGGGACCTACGAGCAGTACTTC; CDR3: CASSAGSGTYEQYF; length: 14; V: TRBV6-5; size: -; J: TRBJ2-7; D: -
DNA: TGTGCCAGCAGTGCCCTCAGAGTTGAAGAGACCCAGTACTTC; CDR3: CASSALRVEETQYF; length: 14; V: TRBV6-1; size: -; J: TRBJ2-5; D: -
DNA: TGTGCCAGCAGCTTAGCCCTAGCGGGAGGGGCCGGGTATGAGCAGTACTTC; CDR3: CASSLALAGGAGYEQYF; length: 17; V: TRBV7-9; size: -; J: TRBJ2-7; D: TRBD2
DNA: TGTGCCAGCAAGAAATTAGGTCCAACTAATGAAAAACTGTTTTTT; CDR3: CASKKLGPTNEKLFF; length: 15; V: TRBV2; size: -; J: TRBJ1-4; D: -
DNA: TGTGCCAGCGCCGGGACTAGCGGGAGGATTACCTCCTACGAGCAGTACTTC; CDR3: CASAGTSGRITSYEQYF; length: 17; V: TRBV27; size: -; J: TRBJ2-7; D: TRBD2
DNA: TGTGCCAGCAGCCAAGGTGTTCGGCTAGCTGACGACAATGAGCAGTTCTTC; CDR3: CASSQGVRLADDNEQFF; length: 17; V: TRBV3-1; size: few; J: TRBJ2-1; D: -
DNA: TGTGCCAGCAGTCCCTCCCCGTGGGGGGCTAACGCTGAAGCTTTCTTT; CDR3: CASSPSPWGANAEAFF; length: 16; V: TRBV12-3/TRBV12-4; size: once; J: TRBJ1-1; D: -
DNA: TGTGCCAGCAGCCCCGCGACTAGCCCCGGCCACGAGCAGTACTTC; CDR3: CASSPATSPGHEQYF; length: 15; V: TRBV7-9; size: -; J: TRBJ2-7; D: TRBD2
DNA: TGTGCCAGCAGTTTATCCGGACTAGCGGGGGGCTTGGGAACAGATACGCAGTATTTT; CDR3: CASSLSGLAGGLGTDTQYF; length: 19; V: TRBV28; size: few; J: TRBJ2-3; D: TRBD2
DNA: TGCAGTGCCCCGACAGGGTCCCAAGAGACCCAGTACTTC; CDR3: CSAPTGSQETQYF; length: 13; V: TRBV20-1; size: -; J: TRBJ2-5; D: TRBD1
DNA: TGTGCCAGCAGTTACCCTAGAGCAGGCTCACTGAAGGGCACAGATACGCAGTATTTT; CDR3: CASSYPRAGSLKGTDTQYF; length: 19; V: TRBV6-5; size: -; J: TRBJ2-3; D: -
DNA: TGTGCCAGCAGCACCTCTCGACAGGGGGAGGTCTTCTACGAGCAGTACTTC; CDR3: CASSTSRQGEVFYEQYF; length: 17; V: TRBV13; size: few; J: TRBJ2-7; D: TRBD1
DNA: TGTGCCAGCAGCCCAGGGGGCAGGGGGGGTGCTTTCTTT; CDR3: CASSPGGRGGAFF; length: 13; V: TRBV21-1; size: -; J: TRBJ1-1; D: -
DNA: TGTGCCAGCAGCTTCGGGACAGTAATCCTTAACTATGGCTACACCTTC; CDR3: CASSFGTVILNYGYTF; length: 16; V: TRBV7-8; size: -; J: TRBJ1-2; D: TRBD1
DNA: TGTGCCAGCAGTCCGGGACTAGCGGGGGGCCTACACTCCTACGAGCAGTACTTC; CDR3: CASSPGLAGGLHSYEQYF; length: 18; V: TRBV12-3/TRBV12-4; size: -; J: TRBJ2-7; D: TRBD2
DNA: TGTGCCACCAGTGATTTGCCCCAGGGTCGGGGCTATGGCTACACCTTC; CDR3: CATSDLPQGRGYGYTF; length: 16; V: TRBV24-1; size: -; J: TRBJ1-2; D: -
DNA: TGCGCCAGCAGCTTGGGGCGAACGGGAGGGCCGACAGATACGCAGTATTTT; CDR3: CASSLGRTGGPTDTQYF; length: 17; V: TRBV5-1; size: -; J: TRBJ2-3; D: TRBD2
DNA: TGCAGTGCTATACAAAGCGGGAGGCAAGAGACCCAGTACTTC; CDR3: CSAIQSGRQETQYF; length: 14; V: TRBV20-1; size: few; J: TRBJ2-5; D: TRBD2
DNA: TGCAGTGCTCAGCCGGGACTAGTTCTCGAGCAGTTCTTC; CDR3: CSAQPGLVLEQFF; length: 13; V: TRBV20-1; size: -; J: TRBJ2-1; D: TRBD2
DNA: TGCGCCAGCAGTGGCCCGACTAGCGGATTATACGAGCAGTACTTC; CDR3: CASSGPTSGLYEQYF; length: 15; V: TRBV10-2; size: few; J: TRBJ2-7; D: TRBD2
DNA: TGTGCCAGCAGCCAAGATCCCAGGTCGACTAATGAAAAACTGTTTTTT; CDR3: CASSQDPRSTNEKLFF; length: 16; V: TRBV4-2; size: -; J: TRBJ1-4; D: -
DNA: TGTGCCAGCAGCTTGGCCGTAGAACAAGAGACCCAGTACTTC; CDR3: CASSLAVEQETQYF; length: 14; V: TRBV5-5; size: many; J: TRBJ2-5; D: -
DNA: TGTGCCAGCAGCTTGGCTAGGGGGAGCTCCTACAATGAGCAGTTCTTC; CDR3: CASSLARGSSYNEQFF; length: 16; V: TRBV7-2; size: many; J: TRBJ2-1; D: -
DNA: TGTGCCAGCAGCTTCGGGGGCGCCGGGAACACTGAAGCTTTCTTT; CDR3: CASSFGGAGNTEAFF; length: 15; V: TRBV7-2; size: few; J: TRBJ1-1; D: -
DNA: TGTGCCAGCAGTTTTGCCAGGGGCGCCTACGAGCAGTACTTC; CDR3: CASSFARGAYEQYF; length: 14; V: TRBV12-3/TRBV12-4; size: few; J: TRBJ2-7; D: -
DNA: TGTGCCAGCAGTTTGGAGGGTACCGGGACAGGCTTCACCGGGGAGCTGTTTTTT; CDR3: CASSLEGTGTGFTGELFF; length: 18; V: TRBV28; size: -; J: TRBJ2-2; D: TRBD1